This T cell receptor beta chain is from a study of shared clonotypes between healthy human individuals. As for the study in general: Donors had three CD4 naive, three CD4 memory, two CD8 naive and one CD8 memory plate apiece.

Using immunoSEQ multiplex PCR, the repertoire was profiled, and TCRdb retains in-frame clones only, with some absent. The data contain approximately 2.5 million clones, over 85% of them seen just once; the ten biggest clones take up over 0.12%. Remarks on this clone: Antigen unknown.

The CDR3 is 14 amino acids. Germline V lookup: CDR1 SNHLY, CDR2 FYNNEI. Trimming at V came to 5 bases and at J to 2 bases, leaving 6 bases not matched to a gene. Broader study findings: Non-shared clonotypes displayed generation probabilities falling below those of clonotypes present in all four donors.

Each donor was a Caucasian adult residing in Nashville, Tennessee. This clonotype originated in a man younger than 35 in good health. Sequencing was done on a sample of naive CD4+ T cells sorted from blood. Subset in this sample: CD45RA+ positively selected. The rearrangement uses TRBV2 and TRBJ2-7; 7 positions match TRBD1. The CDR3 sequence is CASSRGQITYEQYF. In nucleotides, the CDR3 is TGTGCCAGCAGTAGGGGACAGATAACCTACGAGCAGTACTTC.